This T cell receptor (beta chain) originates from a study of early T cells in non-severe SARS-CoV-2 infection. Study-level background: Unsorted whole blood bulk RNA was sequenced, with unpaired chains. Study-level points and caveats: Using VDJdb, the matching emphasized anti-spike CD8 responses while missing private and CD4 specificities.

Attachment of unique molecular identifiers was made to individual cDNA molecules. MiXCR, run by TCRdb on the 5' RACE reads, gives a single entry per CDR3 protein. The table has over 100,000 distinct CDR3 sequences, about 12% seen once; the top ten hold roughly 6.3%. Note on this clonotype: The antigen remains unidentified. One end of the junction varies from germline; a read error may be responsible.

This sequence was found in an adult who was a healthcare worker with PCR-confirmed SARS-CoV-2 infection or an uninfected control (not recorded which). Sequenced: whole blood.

CDR3 nucleotides: TGTGCCAGTACAGGGGGCGCCTGGGACACTGAAGCTCTCTTT. This sequence encodes CASTGGAWDTEALF. The chain is built from TRBV6-1 and TRBJ1-1; 9 positions match TRBD1. Germline CDR1 is MNHNS and CDR2 is SASEGT. The CDR3 runs to 14 residues.